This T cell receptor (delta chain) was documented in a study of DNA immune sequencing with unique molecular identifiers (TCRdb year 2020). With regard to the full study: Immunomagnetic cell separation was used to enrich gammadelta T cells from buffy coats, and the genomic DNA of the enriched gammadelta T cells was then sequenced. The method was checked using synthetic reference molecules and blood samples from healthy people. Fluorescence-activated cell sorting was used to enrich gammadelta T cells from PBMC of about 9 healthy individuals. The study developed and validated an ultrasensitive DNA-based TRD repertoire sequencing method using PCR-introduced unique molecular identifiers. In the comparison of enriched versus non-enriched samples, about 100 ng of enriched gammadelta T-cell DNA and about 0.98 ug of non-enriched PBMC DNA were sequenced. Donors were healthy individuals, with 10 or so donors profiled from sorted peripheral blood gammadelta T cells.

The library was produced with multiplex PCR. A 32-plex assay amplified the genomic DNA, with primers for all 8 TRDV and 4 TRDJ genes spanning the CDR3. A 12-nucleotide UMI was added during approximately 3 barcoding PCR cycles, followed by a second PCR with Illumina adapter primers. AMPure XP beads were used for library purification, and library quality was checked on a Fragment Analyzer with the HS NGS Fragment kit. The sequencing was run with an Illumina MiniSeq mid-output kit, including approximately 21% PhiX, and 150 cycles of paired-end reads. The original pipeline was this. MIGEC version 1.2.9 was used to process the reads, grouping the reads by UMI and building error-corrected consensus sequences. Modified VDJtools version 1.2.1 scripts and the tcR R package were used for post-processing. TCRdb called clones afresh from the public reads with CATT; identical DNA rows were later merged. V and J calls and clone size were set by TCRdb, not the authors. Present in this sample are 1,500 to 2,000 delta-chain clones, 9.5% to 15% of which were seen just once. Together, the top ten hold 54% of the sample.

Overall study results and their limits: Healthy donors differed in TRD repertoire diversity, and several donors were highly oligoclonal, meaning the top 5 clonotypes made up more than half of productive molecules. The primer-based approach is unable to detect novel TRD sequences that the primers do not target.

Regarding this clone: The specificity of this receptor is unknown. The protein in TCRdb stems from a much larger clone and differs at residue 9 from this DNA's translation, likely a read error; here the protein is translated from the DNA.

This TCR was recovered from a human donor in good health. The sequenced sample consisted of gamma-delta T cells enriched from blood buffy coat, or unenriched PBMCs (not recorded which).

The CDR3 region reads CACDTSPPYWDTRQMFF. At the DNA level, the sequence is TGTGCCTGTGACACATCGCCCCCCTACTGGGACACCCGACAGATGTTTTTC. The chain is encoded by TRDV2 joined to TRDJ3; the D gene is not confidently resolved. The germline V gene provides CDR1 GEAIGNYY and CDR2 EKD. Trimming costs V 1 base and J 3 bases, and their ends lie 12 bases apart. The CDR3 covers 17 residues, taking in both the cysteine and the phenylalanine. The DNA shown is the 51-base CDR3, in frame from base 1.